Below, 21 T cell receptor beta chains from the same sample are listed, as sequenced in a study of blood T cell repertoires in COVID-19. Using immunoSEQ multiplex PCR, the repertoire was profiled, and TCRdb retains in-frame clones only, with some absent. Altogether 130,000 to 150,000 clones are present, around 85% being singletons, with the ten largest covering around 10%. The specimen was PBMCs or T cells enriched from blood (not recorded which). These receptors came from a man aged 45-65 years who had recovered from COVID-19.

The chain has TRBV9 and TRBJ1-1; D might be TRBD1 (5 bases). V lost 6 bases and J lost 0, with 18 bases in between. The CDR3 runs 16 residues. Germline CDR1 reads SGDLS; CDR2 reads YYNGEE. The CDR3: CASTLAPDTLNTEAFF. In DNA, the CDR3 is TGTGCCAGCACCCTTGCCCCGGACACCTTGAACACTGAAGCTTTCTTT.

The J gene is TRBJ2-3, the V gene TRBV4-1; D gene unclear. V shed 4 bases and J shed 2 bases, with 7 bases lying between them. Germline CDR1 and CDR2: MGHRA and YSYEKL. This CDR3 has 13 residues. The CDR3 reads CASSPGPTDTQYF. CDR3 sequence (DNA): TGCGCCAGCAGCCCAGGCCCCACAGATACGCAGTATTTT.

The CDR3 region has the DNA TGTGCCAGCAGTTTTTACGCAGGGGGACCCGCGAACACCGGGGAGCTGTTTTTT. Encoded protein: CASSFYAGGPANTGELFF. The rearrangement uses TRBV27 and TRBJ2-2, with TRBD1 identical over 7 bases. Germline CDR1 MNHEY, CDR2 SMNVEV (reference sequence). The J segment lost 0 bases and the V segment lost 3 bases, leaving 10 bases of the junction unmatched. The CDR3 consists of 18 residues.

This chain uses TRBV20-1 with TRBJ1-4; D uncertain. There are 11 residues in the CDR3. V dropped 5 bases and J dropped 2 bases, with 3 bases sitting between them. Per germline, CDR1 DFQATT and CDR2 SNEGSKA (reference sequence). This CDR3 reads CSALTNEKLFF. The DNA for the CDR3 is TGCAGTGCTCTTACTAATGAAAAACTGTTTTTT.

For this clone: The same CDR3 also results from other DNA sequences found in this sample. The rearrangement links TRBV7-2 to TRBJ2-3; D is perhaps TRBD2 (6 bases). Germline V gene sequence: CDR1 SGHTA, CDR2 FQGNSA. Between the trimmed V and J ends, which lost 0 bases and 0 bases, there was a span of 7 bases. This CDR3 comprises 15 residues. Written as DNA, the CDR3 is TGTGCCAGCAGCTTAGCGGGGGGAAGCACAGATACGCAGTATTTT. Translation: CASSLAGGSTDTQYF. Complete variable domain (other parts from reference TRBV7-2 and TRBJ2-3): GAGVSQSPSNKVTEKGKDVELRCDPISGHTALYWYRQSLGQGLEFLIYFQGNSAPDKSGLPSDRFSAERTGGSVSTLTIQRTQQEDSAVYLCASSLAGGSTDTQYFGPGTRLTVL.

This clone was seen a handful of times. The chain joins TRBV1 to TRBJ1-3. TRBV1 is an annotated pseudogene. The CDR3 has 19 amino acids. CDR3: CTSSQLPPPGRANGNTIYF. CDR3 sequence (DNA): TGCACCAGCAGCCAATTACCCCCCCCGGGGAGGGCAAACGGAAACACCATATATTTT.

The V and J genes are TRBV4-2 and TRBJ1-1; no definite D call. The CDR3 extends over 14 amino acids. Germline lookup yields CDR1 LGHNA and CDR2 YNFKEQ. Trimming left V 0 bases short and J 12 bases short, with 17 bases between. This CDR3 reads CASSQDTGFRQTFF. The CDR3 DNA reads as TGTGCCAGCAGCCAAGATACGGGGTTTAGACAAACTTTCTTT.

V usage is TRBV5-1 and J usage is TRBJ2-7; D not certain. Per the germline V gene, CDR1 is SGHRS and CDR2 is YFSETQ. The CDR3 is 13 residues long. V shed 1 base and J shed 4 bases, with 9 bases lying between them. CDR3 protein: CASSLTYGYEQYF. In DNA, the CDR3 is TGCGCCAGCAGCTTGACTTATGGTTACGAGCAGTACTTC.

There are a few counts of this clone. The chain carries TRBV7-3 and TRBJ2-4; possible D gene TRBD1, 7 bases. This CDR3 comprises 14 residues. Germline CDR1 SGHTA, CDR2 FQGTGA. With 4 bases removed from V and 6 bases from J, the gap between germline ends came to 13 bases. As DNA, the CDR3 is TGTGCCAGCAGCTCAGGGGGAGGAGGAAACATTCAGTACTTC. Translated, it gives CASSSGGGGNIQYF.

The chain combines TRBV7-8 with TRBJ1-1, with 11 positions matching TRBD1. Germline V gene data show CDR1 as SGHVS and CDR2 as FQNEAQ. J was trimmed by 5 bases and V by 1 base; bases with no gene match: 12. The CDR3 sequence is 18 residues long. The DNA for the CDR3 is TGTGCCAGCAGCTTAGGGAGTAGGACAGGGGGCTCGGGGACTGAAGCTTTCTTT. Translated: CASSLGSRTGGSGTEAFF.

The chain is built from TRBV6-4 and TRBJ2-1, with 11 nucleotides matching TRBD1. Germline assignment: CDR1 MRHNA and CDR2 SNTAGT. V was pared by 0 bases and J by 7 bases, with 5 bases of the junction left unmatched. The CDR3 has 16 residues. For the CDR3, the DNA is TGTGCCAGCAGTGACTCCGTAGGACAGGGGGCGAATGAGCAGTTCTTC. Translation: CASSDSVGQGANEQFF.

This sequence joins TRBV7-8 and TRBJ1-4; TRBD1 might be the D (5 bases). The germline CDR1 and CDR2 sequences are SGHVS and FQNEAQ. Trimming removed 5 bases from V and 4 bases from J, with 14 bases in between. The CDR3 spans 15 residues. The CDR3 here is CASSPTEQGNEKLFF. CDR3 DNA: TGTGCCAGCAGCCCAACCGAGCAGGGTAATGAAAAACTGTTTTTT.

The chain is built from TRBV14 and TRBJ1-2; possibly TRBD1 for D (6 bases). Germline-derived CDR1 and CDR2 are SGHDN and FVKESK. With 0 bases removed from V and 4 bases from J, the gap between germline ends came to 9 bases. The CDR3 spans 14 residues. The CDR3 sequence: CASSQDSTGYGYTF. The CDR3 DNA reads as TGTGCCAGCAGCCAAGATTCGACAGGCTATGGCTACACCTTC.

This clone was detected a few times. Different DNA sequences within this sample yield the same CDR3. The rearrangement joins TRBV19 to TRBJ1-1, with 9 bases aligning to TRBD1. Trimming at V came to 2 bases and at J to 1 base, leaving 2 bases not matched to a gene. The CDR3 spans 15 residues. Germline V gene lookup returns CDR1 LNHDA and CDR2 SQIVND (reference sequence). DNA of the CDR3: TGTGCCAGTAGTATAAGGGGACAGGGGAACACTGAAGCTTTCTTT. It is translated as CASSIRGQGNTEAFF.

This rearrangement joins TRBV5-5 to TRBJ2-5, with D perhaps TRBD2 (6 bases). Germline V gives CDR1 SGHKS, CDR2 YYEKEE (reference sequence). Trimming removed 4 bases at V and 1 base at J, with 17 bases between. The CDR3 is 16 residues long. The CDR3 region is CASSGYRGTVQETQYF. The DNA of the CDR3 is TGTGCCAGCAGCGGGTACCGGGGGACGGTCCAAGAGACCCAGTACTTC.

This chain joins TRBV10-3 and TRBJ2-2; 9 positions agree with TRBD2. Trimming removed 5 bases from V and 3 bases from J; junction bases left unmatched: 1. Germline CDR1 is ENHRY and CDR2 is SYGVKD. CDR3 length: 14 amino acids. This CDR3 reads CAISRLADTGELFF. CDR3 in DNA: TGTGCCATCAGTAGACTAGCGGACACCGGGGAGCTGTTTTTT.

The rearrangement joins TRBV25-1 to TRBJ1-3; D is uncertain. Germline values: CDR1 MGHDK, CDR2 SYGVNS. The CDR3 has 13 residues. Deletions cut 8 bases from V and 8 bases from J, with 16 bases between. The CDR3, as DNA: TGTGCCAGCGAAGGACCCTACGGGGACACCATATATTTT. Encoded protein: CASEGPYGDTIYF.

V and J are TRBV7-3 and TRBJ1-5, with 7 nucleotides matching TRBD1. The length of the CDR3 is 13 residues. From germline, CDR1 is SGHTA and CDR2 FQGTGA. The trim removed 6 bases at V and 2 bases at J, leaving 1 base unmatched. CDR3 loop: CASSQGGNQPQHF. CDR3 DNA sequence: TGTGCCAGCAGTCAGGGGGGCAATCAGCCCCAGCATTTT.

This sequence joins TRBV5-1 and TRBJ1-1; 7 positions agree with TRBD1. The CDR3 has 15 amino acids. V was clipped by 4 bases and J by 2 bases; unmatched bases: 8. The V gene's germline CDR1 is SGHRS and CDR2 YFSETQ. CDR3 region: CASSPQGQLNTEAFF. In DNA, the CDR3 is TGCGCCAGCAGCCCCCAGGGACAGCTTAACACTGAAGCTTTCTTT.

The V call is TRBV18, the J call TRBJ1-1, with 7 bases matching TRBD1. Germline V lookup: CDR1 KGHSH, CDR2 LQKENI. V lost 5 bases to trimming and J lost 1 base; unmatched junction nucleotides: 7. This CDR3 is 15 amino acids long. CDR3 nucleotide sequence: TGTGCCAGCTCAGCCAACAGGGGTGCGAACACTGAAGCTTTCTTT. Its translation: CASSANRGANTEAFF.

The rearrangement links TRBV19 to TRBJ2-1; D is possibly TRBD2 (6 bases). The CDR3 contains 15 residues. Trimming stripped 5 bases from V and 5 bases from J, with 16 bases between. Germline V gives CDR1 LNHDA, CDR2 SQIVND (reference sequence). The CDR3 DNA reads TGTGCCAGTAGTCTCCGACTAGTTTCCAACAATGAGCAGTTCTTC. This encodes CASSLRLVSNNEQFF.